This record looks at one T cell receptor (beta chain) sequence and its context. Its antigen is unknown. This sample was taken from a study of cytomegalovirus exposure and HLA in healthy donors. The wider study: An earlier analysis identified 110 million or so unique TCR beta sequences in 170 million or so T cells. Whole-study results and caveats: V- and J-gene trimming of TCR beta was linked (in a later analysis) to a missense DCLRE1C variant. Fewer N-insertions than the roughly 670-donor mean were reportedly shown by an Asian-associated ancestry cluster in a later analysis. Researchers reported that a few CMV-associated chains were confirmed in vitro as CMV antigen-specific.

CDR1 is SGHAT, CDR2 FQNNGV, per germline. Trimming cost V 2 bases and J 7 bases; bases outside gene matches: 4. The CDR3 extends over 13 amino acids. PCR primers comprised 60 Vbeta and 13 Jbeta primers. Assay: immunoSEQ multiplex PCR; the TCRdb copy retains only in-frame clones and omits some. Its table lists 150,000 to 200,000 clones. This receptor was obtained from a man aged 25 to 40 in good health and CMV-seronegative. Input material: PBMCs. V gene TRBV11-2 combines with J gene TRBJ2-7, with 8 bases fitting TRBD2. CDR3 sequence reads: CASSLKPGGEQYF. CDR3 in DNA: TGTGCCAGCAGCTTAAAGCCGGGGGGGGAGCAGTACTTC.